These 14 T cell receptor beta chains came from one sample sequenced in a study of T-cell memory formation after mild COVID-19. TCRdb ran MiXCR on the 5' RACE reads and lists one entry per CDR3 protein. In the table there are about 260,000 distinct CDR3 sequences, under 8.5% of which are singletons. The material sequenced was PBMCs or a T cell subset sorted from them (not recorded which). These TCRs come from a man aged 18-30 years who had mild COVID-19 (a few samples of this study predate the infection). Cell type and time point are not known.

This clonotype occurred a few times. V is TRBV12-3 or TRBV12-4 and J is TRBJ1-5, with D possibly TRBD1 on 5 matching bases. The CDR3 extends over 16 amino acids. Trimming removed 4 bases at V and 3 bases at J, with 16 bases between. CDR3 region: CASSSGRDVYNQPQHF. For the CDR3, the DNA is TGTGCCAGCAGTTCCGGCCGGGACGTATACAATCAGCCCCAGCATTTT.

CDR3 in DNA: TGTGCCAGCAGTCGACGAGGCGGGGGGGTCTACGAGCAGTACTTC. It is translated as CASSRRGGGVYEQYF. J is TRBJ2-7 and V is TRBV6-2 or TRBV6-3; 9 bases match TRBD2. The CDR3 covers 15 residues. Germline V gene sequence: CDR1 MNHEY, CDR2 SVGEGT. Germline trimming cut 5 bases from V and 3 bases from J; bases unmatched to any gene: 8.

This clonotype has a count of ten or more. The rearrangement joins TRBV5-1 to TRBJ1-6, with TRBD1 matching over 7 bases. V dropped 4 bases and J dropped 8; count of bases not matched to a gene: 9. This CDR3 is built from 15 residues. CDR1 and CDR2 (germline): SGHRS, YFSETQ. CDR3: CASSLQGSVDSPLHF. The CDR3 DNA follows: TGCGCCAGCAGCCTACAGGGGAGTGTGGATTCACCCCTCCACTTT.

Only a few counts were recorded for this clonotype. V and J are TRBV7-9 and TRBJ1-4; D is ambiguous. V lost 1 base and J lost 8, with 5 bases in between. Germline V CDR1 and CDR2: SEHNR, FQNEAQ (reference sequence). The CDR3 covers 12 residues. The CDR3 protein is CASSLDSEKLFF. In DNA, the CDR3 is TGTGCCAGCAGCTTAGATTCCGAAAAACTGTTTTTT.

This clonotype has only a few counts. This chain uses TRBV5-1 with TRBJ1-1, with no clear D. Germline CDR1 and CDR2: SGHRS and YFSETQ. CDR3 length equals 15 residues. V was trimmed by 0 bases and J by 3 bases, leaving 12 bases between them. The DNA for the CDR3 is TGCGCCAGCAGCTTGGGCCGGACCTCAGACACTGAAGCTTTCTTT. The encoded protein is CASSLGRTSDTEAFF.

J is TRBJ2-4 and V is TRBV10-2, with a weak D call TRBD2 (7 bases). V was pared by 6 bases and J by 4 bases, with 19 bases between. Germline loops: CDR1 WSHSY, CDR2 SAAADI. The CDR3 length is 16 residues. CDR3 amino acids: CASSALGGDNKNIQYF. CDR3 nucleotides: TGCGCCAGCAGCGCCTTGGGGGGGGACAATAAAAACATTCAGTACTTC.

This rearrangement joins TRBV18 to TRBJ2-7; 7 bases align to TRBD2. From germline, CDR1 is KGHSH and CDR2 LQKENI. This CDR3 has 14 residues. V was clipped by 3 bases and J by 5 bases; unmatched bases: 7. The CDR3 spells CASSPQRGSDEQYF. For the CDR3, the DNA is TGTGCCAGCTCACCCCAGCGGGGTTCAGACGAGCAGTACTTC. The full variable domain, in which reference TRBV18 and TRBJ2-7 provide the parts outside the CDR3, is NAGVMQNPRHLVRRRGQEARLRCSPMKGHSHVYWYRQLPEEGLKFMVYLQKENIIDESGMPKERFSAEFPKEGPSILRIQQVVRGDSAAYFCASSPQRGSDEQYFGPGTRLTVT.

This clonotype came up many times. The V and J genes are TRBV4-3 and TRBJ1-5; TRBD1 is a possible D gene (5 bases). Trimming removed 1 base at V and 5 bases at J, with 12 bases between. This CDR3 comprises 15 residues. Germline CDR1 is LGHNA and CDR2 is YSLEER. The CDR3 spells CASSQGGQPHQPQHF. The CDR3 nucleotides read TGCGCCAGCAGCCAAGGGGGCCAGCCCCATCAGCCCCAGCATTTT.

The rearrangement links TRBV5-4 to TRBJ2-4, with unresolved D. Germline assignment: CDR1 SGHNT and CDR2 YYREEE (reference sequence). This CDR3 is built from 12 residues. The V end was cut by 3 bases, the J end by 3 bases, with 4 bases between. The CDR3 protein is CASSWDKNIQYF. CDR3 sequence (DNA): TGTGCCAGCAGCTGGGACAAAAACATTCAGTACTTC.

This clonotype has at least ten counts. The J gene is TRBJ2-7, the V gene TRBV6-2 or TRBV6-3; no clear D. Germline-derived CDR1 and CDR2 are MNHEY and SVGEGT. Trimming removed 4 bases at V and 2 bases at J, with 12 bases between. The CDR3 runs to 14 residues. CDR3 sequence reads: CASSFFGPAYEQYF. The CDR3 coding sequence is TGTGCCAGCAGTTTTTTCGGGCCTGCCTACGAGCAGTACTTC.

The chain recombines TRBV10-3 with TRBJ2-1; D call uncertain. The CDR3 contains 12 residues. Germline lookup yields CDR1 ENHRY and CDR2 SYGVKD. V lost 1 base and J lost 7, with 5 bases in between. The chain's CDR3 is CAISEFGNEQFF. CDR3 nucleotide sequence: TGTGCCATCAGTGAGTTCGGTAATGAGCAGTTCTTC.

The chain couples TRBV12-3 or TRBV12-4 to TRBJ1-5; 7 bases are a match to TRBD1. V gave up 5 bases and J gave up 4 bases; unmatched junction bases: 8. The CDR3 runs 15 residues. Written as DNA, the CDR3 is TGTGCCAGCAGTCCCTTGACAGGGCCAAATCAGCCCCAGCATTTT. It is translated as CASSPLTGPNQPQHF.

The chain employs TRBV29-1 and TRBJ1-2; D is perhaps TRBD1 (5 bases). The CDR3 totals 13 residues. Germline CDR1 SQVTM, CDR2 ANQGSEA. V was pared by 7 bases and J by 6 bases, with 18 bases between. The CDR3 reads CSARGAGTDGYTF. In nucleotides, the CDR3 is TGCAGCGCCCGCGGGGCAGGGACCGATGGCTACACCTTC.

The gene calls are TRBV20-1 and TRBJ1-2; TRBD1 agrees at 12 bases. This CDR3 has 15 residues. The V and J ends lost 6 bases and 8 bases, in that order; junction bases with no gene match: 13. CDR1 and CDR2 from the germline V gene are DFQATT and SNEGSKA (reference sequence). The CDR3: CSATPPGQGAGGYTF. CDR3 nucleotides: TGCAGTGCCACACCACCGGGACAGGGGGCTGGCGGCTACACCTTC.